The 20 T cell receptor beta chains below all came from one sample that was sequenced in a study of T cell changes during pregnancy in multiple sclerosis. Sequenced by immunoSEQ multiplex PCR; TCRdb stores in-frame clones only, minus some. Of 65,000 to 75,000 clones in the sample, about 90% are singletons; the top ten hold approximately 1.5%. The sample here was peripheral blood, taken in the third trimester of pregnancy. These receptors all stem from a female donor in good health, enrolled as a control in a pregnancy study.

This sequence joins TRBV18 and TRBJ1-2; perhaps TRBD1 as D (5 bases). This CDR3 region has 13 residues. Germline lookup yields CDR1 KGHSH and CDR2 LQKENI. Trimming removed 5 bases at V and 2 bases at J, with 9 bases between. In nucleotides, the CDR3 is TGTGCCAGCTCAGTACAGGAAAACTATGGCTACACCTTC. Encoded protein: CASSVQENYGYTF.

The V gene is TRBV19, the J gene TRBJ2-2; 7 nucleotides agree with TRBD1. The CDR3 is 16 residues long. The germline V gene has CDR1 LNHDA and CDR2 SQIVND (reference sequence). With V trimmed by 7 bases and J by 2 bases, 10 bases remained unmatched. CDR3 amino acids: CASTSWDSGNTGELFF. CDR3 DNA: TGTGCCAGTACCTCTTGGGACAGCGGAAACACCGGGGAGCTGTTTTTT.

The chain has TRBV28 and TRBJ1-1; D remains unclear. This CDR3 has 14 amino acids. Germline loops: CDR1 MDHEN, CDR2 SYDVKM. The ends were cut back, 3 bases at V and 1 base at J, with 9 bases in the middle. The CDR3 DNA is TGTGCCAGCAGTTTCTCATACAAGAACACTGAAGCTTTCTTT. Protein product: CASSFSYKNTEAFF. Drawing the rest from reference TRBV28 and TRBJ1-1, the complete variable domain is DVKVTQSSRYLVKRTGEKVFLECVQDMDHENMFWYRQDPGLGLRLIYFSYDVKMKEKGDIPEGYSVSREKKERFSLILESASTNQTSMYLCASSFSYKNTEAFFGQGTRLTVV.

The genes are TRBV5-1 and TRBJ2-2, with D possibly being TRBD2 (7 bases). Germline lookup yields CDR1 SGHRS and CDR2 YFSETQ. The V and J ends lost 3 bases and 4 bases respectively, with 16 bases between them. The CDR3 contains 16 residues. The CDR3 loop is CASSSKGGLGTGELFF. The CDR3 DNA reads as TGCGCCAGCAGCTCAAAGGGGGGGCTGGGCACCGGGGAGCTGTTTTTT. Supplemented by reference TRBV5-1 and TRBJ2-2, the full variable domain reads KAGVTQTPRYLIKTRGQQVTLSCSPISGHRSVSWYQQTPGQGLQFLFEYFSETQRNKGNFPGRFSGRQFSNSRSEMNVSTLELGDSALYLCASSSKGGLGTGELFFGEGSRLTVL.

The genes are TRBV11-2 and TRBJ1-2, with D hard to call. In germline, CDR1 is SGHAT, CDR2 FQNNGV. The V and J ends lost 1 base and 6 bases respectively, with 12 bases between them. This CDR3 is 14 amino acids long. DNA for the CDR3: TGTGCCAGCAGCTTAGGGGCACCCCAGGATGGCTACACCTTC. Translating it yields CASSLGAPQDGYTF. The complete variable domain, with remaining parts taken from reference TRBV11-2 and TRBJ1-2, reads EAGVAQSPRYKIIEKRQSVAFWCNPISGHATLYWYQQILGQGPKLLIQFQNNGVVDDSQLPKDRFSAERLKGVDSTLKIQPAKLEDSAVYLCASSLGAPQDGYTFGSGTRLTVV.

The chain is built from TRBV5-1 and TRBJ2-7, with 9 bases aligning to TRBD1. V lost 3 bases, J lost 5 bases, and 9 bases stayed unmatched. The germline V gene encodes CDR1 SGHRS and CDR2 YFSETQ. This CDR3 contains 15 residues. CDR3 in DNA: TGCGCCAGCAGCTGGGACGGGACAGGGTACAACGAGCAGTACTTC. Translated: CASSWDGTGYNEQYF. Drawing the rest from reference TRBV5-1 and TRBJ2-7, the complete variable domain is KAGVTQTPRYLIKTRGQQVTLSCSPISGHRSVSWYQQTPGQGLQFLFEYFSETQRNKGNFPGRFSGRQFSNSRSEMNVSTLELGDSALYLCASSWDGTGYNEQYFGPGTRLTVT.

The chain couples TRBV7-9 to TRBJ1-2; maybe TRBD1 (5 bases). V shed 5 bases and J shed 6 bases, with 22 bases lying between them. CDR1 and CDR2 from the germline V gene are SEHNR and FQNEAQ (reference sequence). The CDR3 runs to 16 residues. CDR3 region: CASSRGEREQLDGYTF. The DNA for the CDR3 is TGTGCCAGCAGCCGAGGGGAACGGGAGCAACTCGATGGCTACACCTTC.

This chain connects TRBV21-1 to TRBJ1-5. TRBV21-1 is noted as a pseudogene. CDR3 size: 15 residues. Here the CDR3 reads CASSKGGQGNQPQHF. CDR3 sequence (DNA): TGTGCCAGCAGCAAAGGCGGGCAGGGCAATCAGCCCCAGCATTTT.

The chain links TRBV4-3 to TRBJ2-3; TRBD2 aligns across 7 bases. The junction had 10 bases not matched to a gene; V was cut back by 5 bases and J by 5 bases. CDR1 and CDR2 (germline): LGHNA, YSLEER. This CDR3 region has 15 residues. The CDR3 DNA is TGCGCCAGCAGCTACGCCGGGGCGGGGGAAGATACGCAGTATTTT. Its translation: CASSYAGAGEDTQYF.

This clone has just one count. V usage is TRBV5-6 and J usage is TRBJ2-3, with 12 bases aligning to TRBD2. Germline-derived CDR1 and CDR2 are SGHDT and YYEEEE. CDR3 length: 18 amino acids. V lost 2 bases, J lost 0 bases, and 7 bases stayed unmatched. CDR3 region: CASSLTTTSGGSTDTQYF. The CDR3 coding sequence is TGTGCCAGCAGCTTAACGACGACTAGCGGGGGCAGCACAGATACGCAGTATTTT.

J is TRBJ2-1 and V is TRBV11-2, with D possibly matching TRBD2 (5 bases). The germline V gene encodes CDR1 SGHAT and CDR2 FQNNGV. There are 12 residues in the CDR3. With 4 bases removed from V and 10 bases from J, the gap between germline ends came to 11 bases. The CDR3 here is CASSSSDWEQFF. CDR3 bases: TGTGCCAGCAGCTCCTCGGACTGGGAGCAGTTCTTC.

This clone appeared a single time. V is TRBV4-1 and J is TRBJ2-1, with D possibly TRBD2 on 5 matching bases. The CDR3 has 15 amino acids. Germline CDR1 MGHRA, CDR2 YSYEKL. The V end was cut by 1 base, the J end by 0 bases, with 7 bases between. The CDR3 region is CASSQGTSSYNEQFF. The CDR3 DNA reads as TGCGCCAGCAGCCAAGGAACTAGCTCCTACAATGAGCAGTTCTTC.

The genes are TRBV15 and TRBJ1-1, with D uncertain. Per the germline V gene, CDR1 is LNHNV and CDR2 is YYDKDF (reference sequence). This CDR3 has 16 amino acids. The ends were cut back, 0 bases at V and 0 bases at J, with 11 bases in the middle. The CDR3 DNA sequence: TGTGCCACCAGCAGAGAATGGAGGGAGGTGAACACTGAAGCTTTCTTT. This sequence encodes CATSREWREVNTEAFF.

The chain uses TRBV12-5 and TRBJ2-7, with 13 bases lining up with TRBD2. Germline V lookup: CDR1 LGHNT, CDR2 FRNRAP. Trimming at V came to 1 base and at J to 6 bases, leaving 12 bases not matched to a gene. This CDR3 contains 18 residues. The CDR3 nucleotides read TGTGCTAGTGGTTTGGGGACTAGCGGGGGCCAACTCGGGCTCGAGCAGTACTTC. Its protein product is CASGLGTSGGQLGLEQYF.

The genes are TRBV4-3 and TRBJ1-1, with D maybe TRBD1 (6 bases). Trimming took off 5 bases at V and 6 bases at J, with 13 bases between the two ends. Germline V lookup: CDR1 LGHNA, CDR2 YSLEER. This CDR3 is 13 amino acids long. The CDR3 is CASSDKQGAEAFF. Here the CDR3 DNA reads TGCGCCAGCAGCGATAAACAGGGCGCTGAAGCTTTCTTT.

As DNA, the CDR3 is TGTGCCAGCAGCGCCTCCCCCCGGGACAGACGCTACGAGCAGTACTTC. Translated, it gives CASSASPRDRRYEQYF. This chain connects TRBV9 to TRBJ2-7; 7 bases align to TRBD1. With 3 bases clipped from V and 3 bases from J, the junction kept 12 bases outside the gene matches. Germline lookup yields CDR1 SGDLS and CDR2 YYNGEE. The CDR3 spans 16 residues.

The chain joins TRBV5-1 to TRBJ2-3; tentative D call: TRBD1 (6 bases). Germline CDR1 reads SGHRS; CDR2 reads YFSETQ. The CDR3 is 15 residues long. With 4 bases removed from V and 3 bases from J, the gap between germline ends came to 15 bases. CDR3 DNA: TGCGCCAGCAGCGCAGGGGATATTCCTACAGATACGCAGTATTTT. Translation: CASSAGDIPTDTQYF. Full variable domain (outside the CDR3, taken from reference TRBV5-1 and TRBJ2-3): KAGVTQTPRYLIKTRGQQVTLSCSPISGHRSVSWYQQTPGQGLQFLFEYFSETQRNKGNFPGRFSGRQFSNSRSEMNVSTLELGDSALYLCASSAGDIPTDTQYFGPGTRLTVL.

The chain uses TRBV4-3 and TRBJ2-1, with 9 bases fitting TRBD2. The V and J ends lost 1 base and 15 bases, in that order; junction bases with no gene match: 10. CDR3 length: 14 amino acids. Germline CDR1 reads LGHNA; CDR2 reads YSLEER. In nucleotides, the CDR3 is TGCGCCAGCAGCCAAGGCGGCGCGGGGGGGCCGCGGTTCTTC. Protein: CASSQGGAGGPRFF.

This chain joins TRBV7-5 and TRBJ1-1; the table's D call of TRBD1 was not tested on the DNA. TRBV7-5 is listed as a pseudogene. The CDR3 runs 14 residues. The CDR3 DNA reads TGTGCCAGAAGCTTTGACAGGGGAGACACTGAAGCTTTCTTT. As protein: CARSFDRGDTEAFF.

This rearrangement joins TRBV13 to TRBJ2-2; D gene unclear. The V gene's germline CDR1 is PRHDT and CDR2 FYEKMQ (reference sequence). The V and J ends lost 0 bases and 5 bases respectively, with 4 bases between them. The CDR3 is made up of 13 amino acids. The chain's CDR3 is CASSLGRTGELFF. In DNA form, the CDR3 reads TGTGCCAGCAGCTTAGGGAGGACCGGGGAGCTGTTTTTT.